This TCR beta chain comes out of a study of T-cell reconstitution after alpha-beta-depleted transplantation in children. Regarding the study as a whole: It was surviving recipient T cells and thymic progenitors that gave some patients high TCRbeta diversity at day 60. Reportedly, roughly two months post-transplant, alpha-beta T cells arose from several hundred expanded graft clones. Diversity and T-cell counts at one year after transplant derived mostly from new T cells.

The V end lost 6 bases, the J end lost 8 bases, and 11 bases lay between the germline ends. CDR3 length equals 13 residues. Per the germline V gene, CDR1 is MGHDK and CDR2 is SYGVNS. Library preparation (for TCRbeta) was performed with unique molecular identifiers. MiXCR, run by TCRdb on the PCR reads, gives a single entry per CDR3 protein. The sample comprises approximately 300,000 distinct CDR3 sequences, 11% of which are singletons, and 20% to 30% rests with the top ten. This clonotype was observed many times. Its antigen remains unknown. The sample was peripheral blood, taken 180 days after TCRalphabeta/CD19-depleted stem cell transplant. The chain links TRBV25-1 to TRBJ1-6; D is unclear. This clonotype originated in a male patient aged 2-15 years who had a stem cell transplant for chronic granulomatous disease, so the T cells may come from the graft donor. CDR3 amino acids: CASRADEDSPLHF. The CDR3 nucleotides are TGTGCCAGCAGGGCTGATGAGGATTCACCCCTCCACTTT.